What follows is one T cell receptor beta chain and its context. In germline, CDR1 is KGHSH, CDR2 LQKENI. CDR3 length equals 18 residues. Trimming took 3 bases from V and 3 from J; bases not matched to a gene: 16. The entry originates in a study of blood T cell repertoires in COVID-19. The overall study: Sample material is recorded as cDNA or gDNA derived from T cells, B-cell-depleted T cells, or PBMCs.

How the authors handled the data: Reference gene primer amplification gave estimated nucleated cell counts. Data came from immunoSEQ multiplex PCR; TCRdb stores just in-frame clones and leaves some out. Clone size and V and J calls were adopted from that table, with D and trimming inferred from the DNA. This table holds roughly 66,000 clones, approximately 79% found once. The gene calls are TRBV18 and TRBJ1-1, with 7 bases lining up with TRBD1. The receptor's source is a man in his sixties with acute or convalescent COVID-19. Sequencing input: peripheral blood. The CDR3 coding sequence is TGTGCCAGCTCACCTATTATCGAGAGGGGGCTAGGGGACACTGAAGCTTTCTTT. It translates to CASSPIIERGLGDTEAFF.